The present T cell receptor (beta chain) was sequenced within a study of tumor and adjacent non-tumor tissue in lung cancer. Study details: Stage I to III disease affected 10 men and a handful of women aged roughly 30 to 80.

Germline V gene lookup returns CDR1 MNHEY and CDR2 SVGEGT. The CDR3 is made up of 15 amino acids. No cell sorting was done before RNA was extracted from the tissue. This non-tumor lung sample came from over 3 cm beyond the tumor edge. Study-wide results and limits: Compared with tumor, normal lung showed significantly lower TCR diversity.

Comment on this clonotype: Its specificity is unknown. At one end, the junction sequence differs from germline, possibly due to a read error.

The library came from three nested PCR rounds adapted from ARM-PCR protocols. One entry per CDR3 protein results from TCRdb running MiXCR on the multiplex PCR reads. In the table there are about 100,000 distinct CDR3 sequences, 65% of which are singletons. The sequence was collected from a man younger than 45 with non-small cell lung cancer. Material: distant non-tumor lung tissue. V usage is TRBV6-2 or TRBV6-3 and J usage is TRBJ2-1; 14 bases align to TRBD2. CDR3 protein: CASNPGLAGGPEQFF. CDR3 sequence (DNA): TGTGCGAGCAACCCCGGACTAGCGGGGGGCCCGGAGCAGTTCTTC.